Described below is a single TCR beta chain sequence and its context. Its antigen is still unknown. This record comes from a study of radiation and T cells in renal cell carcinoma. The wider study: Nephrectomy followed 15 Gy stereotactic body radiation by 4 weeks. Overall study findings and caveats: Pretreatment tumor biopsies were lacking, so baseline clonotypes are unknown.

Profiled with immunoSEQ multiplex PCR; TCRdb holds only in-frame clones, not every one. Found here are roughly 75,000 clones, 82% of them singletons; the top ten hold roughly 6%. The V end was cut by 5 bases, the J end by 3 bases, with 14 bases between. The V gene's germline CDR1 is SGHTA and CDR2 FQGTGA. CDR3 length equals 15 residues. The time point denotes: blood 2 weeks post-SBRT. Sample treatment: 15 Gy SBRT to primary tumor, nephrectomy 4 weeks later. Serial blood draws occurred at baseline and 2 and 4 weeks post-SBRT. The receptor was isolated from a man aged 55 to 70 with renal cell carcinoma. Here the sequenced sample was blood, taken from a patient whose treatment included radiotherapy and nephrectomy. The chain is built from TRBV7-3 and TRBJ1-5; a possible D gene is TRBD1 (6 bases). The CDR3 reads CASSRTGQPNQPQHF. In DNA, the CDR3 is TGTGCCAGCAGCCGGACCGGACAGCCCAATCAGCCCCAGCATTTT.